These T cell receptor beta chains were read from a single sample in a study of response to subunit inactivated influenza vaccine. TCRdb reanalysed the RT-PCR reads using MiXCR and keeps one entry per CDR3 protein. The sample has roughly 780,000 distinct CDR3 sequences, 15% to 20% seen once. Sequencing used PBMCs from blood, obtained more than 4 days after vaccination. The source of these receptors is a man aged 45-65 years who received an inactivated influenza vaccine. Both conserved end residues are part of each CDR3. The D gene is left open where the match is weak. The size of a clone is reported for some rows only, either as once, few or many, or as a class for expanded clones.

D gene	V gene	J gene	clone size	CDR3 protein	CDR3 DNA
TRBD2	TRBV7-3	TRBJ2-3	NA	CASSLNRAGVGTDTQYF	TGTGCCAGCAGCTTAAACCGAGCGGGAGTTGGCACAGATACGCAGTATTTT
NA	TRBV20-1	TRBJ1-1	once	CSARTRGSSNTEAFF	TGCAGTGCTAGAACCCGGGGTTCCTCGAACACTGAAGCTTTCTTT
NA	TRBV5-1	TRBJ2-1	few	CASSFRPLSSYNEQFF	TGCGCCAGCAGCTTTCGACCGTTAAGCTCCTACAATGAGCAGTTCTTC
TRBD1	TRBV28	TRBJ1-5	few	CASSVYRGRIQPQHF	TGTGCCAGCAGTGTCTACAGGGGGCGCATTCAGCCCCAGCATTTT
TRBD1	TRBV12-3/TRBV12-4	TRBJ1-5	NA	CASSFPGQGSQPQHF	TGTGCCAGCAGTTTTCCGGGACAGGGTAGTCAGCCCCAGCATTTT
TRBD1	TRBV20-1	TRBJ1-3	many	CSAGQGSGNTIYF	TGCAGTGCTGGACAGGGCTCTGGAAACACCATATATTTT
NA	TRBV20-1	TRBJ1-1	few	CSARDRLGYTEAFF	TGCAGTGCTAGAGATCGTCTGGGCTACACTGAAGCTTTCTTT
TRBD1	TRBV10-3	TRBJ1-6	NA	CAISREGQKNSPLHF	TGTGCCATCAGTCGAGAGGGACAGAAGAATTCACCCCTCCACTTT
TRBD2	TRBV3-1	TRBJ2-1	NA	CASSFGLAGIYEQFF	TGTGCCAGCAGCTTTGGACTAGCGGGAATCTATGAGCAGTTCTTC
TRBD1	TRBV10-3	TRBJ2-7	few	CATDGTGSSYEQYF	TGTGCCACTGACGGGACAGGGAGCTCCTACGAGCAGTACTTC
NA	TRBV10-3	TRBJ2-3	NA	CAIREGADTQYF	TGTGCCATCAGGGAGGGGGCAGATACGCAGTATTTT
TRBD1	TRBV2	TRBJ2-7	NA	CASRLGTGSAYEQYF	TGTGCCAGCAGACTAGGGACAGGTAGCGCCTACGAGCAGTACTTC
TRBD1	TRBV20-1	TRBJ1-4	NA	CSARDNYRDRGNDEKLFF	TGCAGTGCTAGAGATAACTACCGCGACAGGGGCAATGATGAAAAACTGTTTTTT
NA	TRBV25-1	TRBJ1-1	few	CASSEFGGTEAFF	TGTGCCAGCAGTGAGTTCGGTGGTACTGAAGCTTTCTTT
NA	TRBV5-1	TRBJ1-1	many	CASSKGSEAFF	TGCGCCAGCAGCAAGGGGTCTGAAGCTTTCTTT
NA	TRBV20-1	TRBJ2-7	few	CSAQGQELYEQYF	TGCAGTGCGCAGGGTCAAGAACTCTACGAGCAGTACTTC
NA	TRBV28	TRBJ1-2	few	CASRTGQGLGYTF	TGTGCCAGCAGAACGGGACAAGGGCTGGGCTACACCTTC
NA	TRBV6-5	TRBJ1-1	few	CASSYGRERDTEAFF	TGTGCCAGCAGTTACGGCAGGGAGAGGGACACTGAAGCTTTCTTT
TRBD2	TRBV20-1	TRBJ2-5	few	CSARDPSGNQETQYF	TGCAGTGCTAGAGATCCTAGCGGCAACCAAGAGACCCAGTACTTC
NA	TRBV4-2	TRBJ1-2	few	CASSQAGKDYGYTF	TGTGCCAGCAGCCAAGCGGGGAAGGACTATGGCTACACCTTC
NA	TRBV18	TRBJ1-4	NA	CASSPEQGANEKLFF	TGTGCCAGCTCACCCGAACAGGGTGCTAATGAAAAACTGTTTTTT
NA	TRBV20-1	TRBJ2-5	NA	CSADSGTQETQYF	TGCAGTGCTGACTCCGGGACTCAAGAGACCCAGTACTTC
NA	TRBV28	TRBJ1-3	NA	CASSGGTVSGNTIYF	TGTGCCAGCAGTGGGGGAACAGTCTCTGGAAACACCATATATTTT
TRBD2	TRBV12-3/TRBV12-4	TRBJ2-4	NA	CASSLTSPSDIQYF	TGTGCCAGCAGTTTGACTAGCCCTAGCGACATTCAGTACTTC
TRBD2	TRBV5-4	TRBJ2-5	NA	CASSRGGGGDQETQYF	TGTGCCAGCAGCCGGGGCGGGGGAGGGGATCAAGAGACCCAGTACTTC
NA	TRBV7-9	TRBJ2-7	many	CASSPPAYEQYF	TGTGCCAGCAGCCCGCCAGCGTACGAGCAGTACTTC